This TCR beta chain was profiled in a study of control samples from healthy donors and cancer patients. Sequenced by immunoSEQ multiplex PCR; TCRdb stores in-frame clones only, minus some. Of around 170,000 clones listed, around nine tenths are singletons. The germline V and J ends were trimmed by 5 bases and 0 bases, with 8 bases remaining between them. The CDR3 consists of 14 residues. Looked up from germline, CDR1 is SGHVS and CDR2 is FQNEAQ. This chain links TRBV7-8 with TRBJ2-1, with unresolved D. The sample was blood. The receptor comes from a man in his thirties or forties in good health. This chain's CDR3 is CASSLTDSYNEQFF. The CDR3, as DNA: TGTGCCAGCAGCCTAACTGACTCCTACAATGAGCAGTTCTTC.